Following are 20 T cell receptor beta chains from one sample sequenced in a study of cytomegalovirus exposure and HLA in healthy donors. In the PCR, 60 Vbeta and 13 Jbeta primers were used. Sequencing used immunoSEQ multiplex PCR; TCRdb keeps in-frame clones, though not all of them. The sample records 150,000 to 200,000 clones, 68% being singletons. The sample taken for sequencing was PBMCs. Every receptor here comes from a man between 50 and 59 years old in good health and CMV-seronegative.

The genes are TRBV10-3 and TRBJ2-1; D is uncertain. V lost 4 bases to trimming and J lost 2 bases, with 6 bases between them. Looked up from germline, CDR1 is ENHRY and CDR2 is SYGVKD. The CDR3 runs 13 residues. CDR3 residues: CAISGGPYNEQFF. The CDR3 DNA reads TGTGCCATCAGTGGCGGCCCCTACAATGAGCAGTTCTTC.

In this sample, this clone turned up once. This rearrangement joins TRBV7-6 to TRBJ2-5; TRBD1 aligns across 7 bases. J was trimmed by 4 bases and V by 5 bases; bases with no gene match: 7. The CDR3 has 14 residues. Germline V CDR1 and CDR2: SGHVS, FNYEAQ. The CDR3 DNA reads as TGTGCCAGCAGCCCAAAAAGGGGGCTAGAGACCCAGTACTTC. Translated, it gives CASSPKRGLETQYF.

The rearrangement uses TRBV9 and TRBJ2-6, with unresolved D. This CDR3 spans 15 amino acids. Trimming pared 3 bases from V and 0 bases from J, leaving 7 bases between. Looked up from germline, CDR1 is SGDLS and CDR2 is YYNGEE. The CDR3 sequence: CASSADISGANVLTF. In DNA form, the CDR3 reads TGTGCCAGCAGCGCTGACATCTCTGGGGCCAACGTCCTGACTTTC.

This clone turned up a few times. The rearrangement uses TRBV25-1 and TRBJ1-2; 7 nucleotides align to TRBD1. With V trimmed by 2 bases and J by 8 bases, 8 bases remained unmatched. Germline values: CDR1 MGHDK, CDR2 SYGVNS. The CDR3 has 14 amino acids. CDR3 sequence: CASSESDRAYGYTF. The CDR3 DNA is TGTGCCAGCAGTGAAAGTGACAGGGCGTACGGCTACACCTTC.

This clone was detected only a few times. The chain uses TRBV9 and TRBJ2-2; 10 nucleotides match TRBD1. This CDR3 is 16 amino acids long. The germline gives CDR1 SGDLS, CDR2 YYNGEE. V trimming: 0 bases; J trimming: 3 bases; junction bases outside the gene matches: 2. This chain's CDR3 is CASSVVGTGDTGELFF. The CDR3 DNA sequence: TGTGCCAGCAGCGTAGTGGGGACAGGGGACACCGGGGAGCTGTTTTTT. The whole variable domain, filled in from reference TRBV9 and TRBJ2-2, reads DSGVTQTPKHLITATGQRVTLRCSPRSGDLSVYWYQQSLDQGLQFLIQYYNGEERAKGNILERFSAQQFPDLHSELNLSSLELGDSALYFCASSVVGTGDTGELFFGEGSRLTVL.

This chain links TRBV7-2 with TRBJ1-5; perhaps TRBD1 as D (5 bases). The germline V gene encodes CDR1 SGHTA and CDR2 FQGNSA. The ends were cut back, 7 bases at V and 1 base at J, with 11 bases in the middle. This CDR3 comprises 14 residues. The CDR3 is CASTSGRSNQPQHF. CDR3 DNA sequence: TGTGCCAGCACATCAGGGCGGAGCAATCAGCCCCAGCATTTT.

V and J are TRBV5-1 and TRBJ1-3, with no clear D. Between the trimmed V and J ends, which lost 4 bases and 0 bases, there was a span of 14 bases. The length of the CDR3 is 16 residues. CDR1 and CDR2 from the germline V gene are SGHRS and YFSETQ. The CDR3, as DNA: TGCGCCAGCAGCCCGACCGCGGGGTTCTCTGGAAACACCATATATTTT. It is translated as CASSPTAGFSGNTIYF.

Points on this clone: No DNA is shown, since the ends of the CDR3 on it are uncertain; the CDR3 is the one TCRdb lists. The chain joins TRBV30 to TRBJ1-2; the table's D call, TRBD1, has no DNA check behind it. The germline gives CDR1 GTSNPN, CDR2 SVGIG (reference sequence). Ends included, the CDR3 has 24 residues. This chain's CDR3 is CAWSGSGDKLWLHLRFETRYGYTF.

This clone has only a few counts. This chain connects TRBV4-3 to TRBJ1-6; the D is unclear. V dropped 1 base and J dropped 0 bases, with 13 bases sitting between them. The CDR3 has 18 amino acids. Per germline, CDR1 LGHNA and CDR2 YSLEER. This chain's CDR3 is CASSQGWADSSYNSPLHF. CDR3 in DNA: TGCGCCAGCAGCCAAGGGTGGGCAGATAGCTCCTATAATTCACCCCTCCACTTT.

This chain connects TRBV5-1 to TRBJ2-1, with D perhaps matching TRBD2 (5 bases). The CDR3 runs to 14 residues. Trimming pared 4 bases from V and 4 bases from J, leaving 12 bases between. Germline V gene sequence: CDR1 SGHRS, CDR2 YFSETQ. The CDR3 bases are TGCGCCAGCAGCCCTAGCACAGTTTACAATGAGCAGTTCTTC. It encodes CASSPSTVYNEQFF.

The sample holds a few counts of this clone. This specimen includes other DNA sequences encoding the same CDR3. The chain links TRBV9 to TRBJ1-1; D is possibly TRBD1 (6 bases). The V end was cut by 0 bases, the J end by 2 bases, with 8 bases between. The CDR3 spans 14 residues. Germline V gives CDR1 SGDLS, CDR2 YYNGEE. The CDR3 region is CASSVGQVNTEAFF. The CDR3 region has the DNA TGTGCCAGCAGCGTAGGACAGGTCAACACTGAAGCTTTCTTT.

The chain recombines TRBV5-1 with TRBJ2-7, with D possibly matching TRBD1 (7 bases). CDR3 size: 14 residues. V was shortened by 4 bases and J by 5 bases, with 16 bases between the two germline ends. Germline CDR1 and CDR2: SGHRS and YFSETQ. CDR3 residues: CASSPLGGGHEQYF. The CDR3 nucleotides read TGCGCCAGCAGCCCACTTGGAGGGGGCCACGAGCAGTACTTC.

This chain uses TRBV2 with TRBJ1-2, with 8 bases matching TRBD1. This CDR3 is built from 14 residues. V dropped 2 bases and J dropped 4; count of bases not matched to a gene: 3. The germline V gene has CDR1 SNHLY and CDR2 FYNNEI. CDR3 bases: TGTGCCAGCAGTGAACAGGGGGCGGCCTATGGCTACACCTTC. As protein: CASSEQGAAYGYTF.

The J gene is TRBJ2-2, the V gene TRBV19, with 11 nucleotides matching TRBD2. V dropped 6 bases and J dropped 2; count of bases not matched to a gene: 2. Per the germline V gene, CDR1 is LNHDA and CDR2 is SQIVND (reference sequence). This CDR3 has 15 residues. The CDR3 sequence: CASRLAGVNTGELFF. The DNA of the CDR3 is TGTGCCAGTAGACTAGCGGGGGTTAACACCGGGGAGCTGTTTTTT.

This rearrangement joins TRBV7-9 to TRBJ2-5, with D possibly matching TRBD1 (6 bases). The germline V and J ends were trimmed by 3 bases and 3 bases, with 20 bases remaining between them. The CDR3 consists of 17 residues. Looked up from germline, CDR1 is SEHNR and CDR2 is FQNEAQ (reference sequence). The CDR3 loop reads CASSLTQGGFLKETQYF. CDR3 nucleotides: TGTGCCAGCAGCTTGACCCAAGGGGGTTTTTTAAAAGAGACCCAGTACTTC.

There are a few counts of this clone. V is TRBV13 and J is TRBJ2-7, with a possible D match to TRBD2 (5 bases). CDR3 length: 14 residues. CDR1 and CDR2 (germline): PRHDT, FYEKMQ (reference sequence). V lost 5 bases and J 5 bases, leaving 16 bases between the germline ends. Here the CDR3 reads CASSPGNQRHEQYF. The CDR3 nucleotides are TGTGCCAGCAGCCCGGGGAACCAGCGGCACGAGCAGTACTTC. Complete variable domain (other parts from reference TRBV13 and TRBJ2-7): AAGVIQSPRHLIKEKRETATLKCYPIPRHDTVYWYQQGPGQDPQFLISFYEKMQSDKGSIPDRFSAQQFSDYHSELNMSSLELGDSALYFCASSPGNQRHEQYFGPGTRLTVT.

The chain joins TRBV19 to TRBJ2-7; 8 positions match TRBD2. J gave up 0 bases and V 5 bases, and 6 bases lay outside the gene matches. This CDR3 has 15 residues. Germline CDR1 LNHDA, CDR2 SQIVND (reference sequence). The CDR3 is CASSPGGRTSYEQYF. CDR3 nucleotide sequence: TGTGCCAGTAGTCCGGGGGGGCGAACCTCCTACGAGCAGTACTTC. The whole variable domain, remainder taken from reference TRBV19 and TRBJ2-7, is DGGITQSPKYLFRKEGQNVTLSCEQNLNHDAMYWYRQDPGQGLRLIYYSQIVNDFQKGDIAEGYSVSREKKESFPLTVTSAQKNPTAFYLCASSPGGRTSYEQYFGPGTRLTVT.

This clone appeared many times. V usage is TRBV5-1 and J usage is TRBJ2-7; 8 positions match TRBD1. CDR1 is SGHRS and CDR2 is YFSETQ in the germline V gene. The CDR3 consists of 14 residues. V was pared by 1 base and J by 3 bases, with 3 bases of the junction left unmatched. As DNA, the CDR3 is TGCGCCAGCAGCTTGACCGGACAGGGCTACGAGCAGTACTTC. It translates to CASSLTGQGYEQYF.

The V call is TRBV7-2, the J call TRBJ2-1; 9 positions match TRBD1. Germline assignment: CDR1 SGHTA and CDR2 FQGNSA. The CDR3 covers 16 residues. V shed 1 base, J shed 4 bases, and the junction held 5 bases outside the gene matches. This chain's CDR3 is CASSLGGTGSYNEQFF. As DNA, the CDR3 is TGTGCCAGCAGCTTAGGGGGGACAGGGAGTTACAATGAGCAGTTCTTC.

V usage is TRBV10-1 and J usage is TRBJ2-7; D is possibly TRBD2 (6 bases). The germline gives CDR1 WNHNN, CDR2 SYGVQD (reference sequence). V gave up 0 bases and J gave up 0 bases, with 9 bases separating them. The CDR3 has 15 residues. The CDR3 DNA follows: TGCGCCAGCAGTGAGTCTGGAGGGAGCTCCTACGAGCAGTACTTC. It yields the protein CASSESGGSSYEQYF.